This entry concerns a single T cell receptor (beta chain). The antigen is unknown. Nominal health characterized the donors when sampled, though unrecorded immune exposures were likely. This entry belongs to a study of cytomegalovirus exposure and HLA in healthy donors. Study-wide background: Early released data comprised approximately 85 million unique TCRs from HLA-typed donors.

Regarding the study as a whole: A later analysis, which compared TCR beta chains of equal frequency, found the HLA-associated ones more clonally expanded.

This PCR relied on a set of 60 Vbeta primers and 13 Jbeta primers. Clones were sequenced by immunoSEQ multiplex PCR, and TCRdb holds only the in-frame ones, with some missing. The sample table sets out approximately 120,000 clones. The germline V gene has CDR1 MDHEN and CDR2 SYDVKM. J lost 1 base, V lost 4 bases, and 7 bases had no gene match. The CDR3 length is 18 residues. Material for sequencing was PBMCs. This chain links TRBV28 with TRBJ2-7, with 16 positions matching TRBD2. The receptor was isolated from a man aged 30 to 39 in good health and CMV-seronegative. CDR3 in DNA: TGTGCCAGCAGTTCCTTGGGACTAGCGGGAGGGTCTTCCTACGAGCAGTACTTC. Protein: CASSSLGLAGGSSYEQYF.